The next 27 T cell receptor beta chains were all read from a single sample in a study of blood T cell repertoires in COVID-19. Only in-frame clones appear in the TCRdb table, and some are missing; sequencing was by immunoSEQ multiplex PCR. The sample consists of about 250,000 clones, over 75% of them appearing once. The sample consisted of peripheral blood. The source is a man aged 50 or older with active or convalescent COVID-19.

The chain links TRBV30 to TRBJ1-3, with TRBD1 as a possible D gene (5 bases). Germline assignment: CDR1 GTSNPN and CDR2 SVGIG (reference sequence). V lost 3 bases, J lost 2 bases, and 11 bases lay in between. CDR3 size: 14 residues. CDR3 in DNA: TGTGCCTGGAGGCGGGGGGGTCCTGGAAACACCATATATTTT. It translates to CAWRRGGPGNTIYF. The whole variable domain, remainder taken from reference TRBV30 and TRBJ1-3, is SQTIHQWPATLVQPVGSPLSLECTVEGTSNPNLYWYRQAAGRGLQLLFYSVGIGQISSEVPQNLSASRPQDRQFILSSKKLLLSDSGFYLCAWRRGGPGNTIYFGEGSWLTVV.

This clone has only one observation. V usage is TRBV7-6 and J usage is TRBJ1-1; tentatively, D is TRBD1 (6 bases). The CDR3 runs to 14 residues. In germline, CDR1 is SGHVS, CDR2 FNYEAQ. Between the trimmed V and J ends, which lost 1 base and 1 base, there was a span of 7 bases. CDR3 amino acids: CASSLGGRNTEAFF. As DNA, the CDR3 is TGTGCCAGCAGCTTAGGGGGGCGGAACACTGAAGCTTTCTTT.

CDR3 DNA sequence: TGCAGTGCTAGTCCGACTAGCGAATCTGGGGCCAACGTCCTGACTTTC. It encodes CSASPTSESGANVLTF. The V call is TRBV20-1, the J call TRBJ2-6; 8 nucleotides match TRBD2. Germline CDR1 is DFQATT and CDR2 is SNEGSKA (reference sequence). The CDR3 loop spans 16 amino acids. V lost 3 bases and J lost 1; bases outside the gene matches: 5.

Details on this clone: Just one base apart from a much larger clone, this may be a read error. V and J are TRBV5-5 and TRBJ1-5; 9 nucleotides align to TRBD1. The trim removed 4 bases at V and 5 bases at J, leaving 4 bases unmatched. This CDR3 has 14 residues. Germline V gene data show CDR1 as SGHKS and CDR2 as YYEKEE (reference sequence). Here the CDR3 reads CASSPGTGYQPQHF. CDR3 nucleotide sequence: TGTGCCAGCAGCCCCGGGACAGGGTATCAGCCCCAGCATTTT.

This chain links TRBV3-1 (or the pseudogene TRBV3-2) with TRBJ2-6; D gene unclear. CDR3 length equals 15 residues. The V end lost 3 bases, the J end lost 0 bases, and 6 bases lay between the germline ends. Germline assignment: CDR1 LGHDT and CDR2 YNNKEL (reference sequence). The CDR3: CASSHAVSGANVLTF. CDR3 nucleotides: TGTGCCAGCAGCCACGCGGTCTCTGGGGCCAACGTCCTGACTTTC.

The chain carries TRBV19 and TRBJ2-5; D not resolved. Trimming pared 2 bases from V and 4 bases from J, leaving 8 bases between. CDR1 and CDR2 (germline): LNHDA, SQIVND (reference sequence). CDR3 size: 13 residues. DNA of the CDR3: TGTGCCAGTAGTATAATGCCGGGAGAGACCCAGTACTTC. Its protein product is CASSIMPGETQYF.

This clone was detected only once. This chain joins TRBV19 and TRBJ2-1; 11 bases map to TRBD2. Germline lookup yields CDR1 LNHDA and CDR2 SQIVND (reference sequence). The CDR3 is 16 amino acids. V was pared by 5 bases and J by 7 bases, with 10 bases of the junction left unmatched. CDR3 sequence (DNA): TGTGCCAGTAGTTCCCGGACTAGCGGGTTGGGGAATGAGCAGTTCTTC. The encoded protein is CASSSRTSGLGNEQFF.

The CDR3 DNA follows: TGTGCCAGCAGCCCCCAGCGGACCTACAATGAGCAGTTCTTC. It specifies CASSPQRTYNEQFF. The J gene is TRBJ2-1, the V gene TRBV2, with D perhaps TRBD2 (5 bases). The CDR3 loop spans 14 amino acids. Deletions cut 6 bases from V and 2 bases from J, with 11 bases between. Germline V gene lookup returns CDR1 SNHLY and CDR2 FYNNEI.

This sequence joins TRBV28 and TRBJ2-1; 9 positions match TRBD2. CDR3 length: 14 amino acids. With V trimmed by 10 bases and J by 9 bases, 13 bases remained unmatched. Germline CDR1 is MDHEN and CDR2 is SYDVKM. CDR3 sequence reads: CAIHRAGGPVEQFF. CDR3 DNA sequence: TGTGCCATACACCGGGCGGGAGGGCCGGTTGAGCAGTTCTTC.

This clone was counted a few times. Other nucleotide sequences from this sample produce the same CDR3. This sequence joins TRBV7-2 and TRBJ1-2, with 10 bases that match TRBD1. J lost 2 bases, V lost 4 bases, and 1 base had no gene match. Looked up from germline, CDR1 is SGHTA and CDR2 is FQGNSA. The CDR3 length is 14 residues. CDR3 amino acids: CASSSGQGNYGYTF. In DNA, the CDR3 is TGTGCCAGCAGCTCGGGACAGGGGAACTATGGCTACACCTTC.

This CDR3 reads CASSPLRTGGNVKETQYF. The CDR3 nucleotides are TGTGCCAGCAGCCCCTTAAGGACTGGCGGGAACGTGAAAGAGACCCAGTACTTC. V usage is TRBV7-2 and J usage is TRBJ2-5; tentative D call: TRBD2 (6 bases). Trimming removed 5 bases from V and 3 bases from J, with 25 bases in between. The CDR3 runs to 18 residues. The germline V gene has CDR1 SGHTA and CDR2 FQGNSA.

The V and J genes are TRBV6-5 and TRBJ1-3; D remains ambiguous. The CDR3 is made up of 15 amino acids. CDR1 is MNHEY, CDR2 SVGAGI, per germline. The V gene lost 6 bases and the J gene lost 0 bases, with 12 bases spanning the gap. The CDR3 is CASRQQFGSGNTIYF. The CDR3 DNA reads as TGTGCCAGCAGACAACAGTTTGGCTCTGGAAACACCATATATTTT.

This sequence joins TRBV6-5 and TRBJ1-3, with 7 bases lining up with TRBD1. Germline CDR1 MNHEY, CDR2 SVGAGI. J gave up 8 bases and V 7 bases, and 5 bases lay outside the gene matches. This CDR3 contains 12 residues. The CDR3 is CASIARGDTIYF. The CDR3 DNA sequence: TGTGCCAGCATTGCCAGGGGGGACACCATATATTTT.

The chain is built from TRBV9 and TRBJ1-1; D ambiguous. CDR3 length equals 15 residues. The ends were cut back, 1 base at V and 0 bases at J, with 10 bases in the middle. Germline V gene sequence: CDR1 SGDLS, CDR2 YYNGEE. In nucleotides, the CDR3 is TGTGCCAGCAGCGTATCCGGGGTTTTGAACACTGAAGCTTTCTTT. Translating it yields CASSVSGVLNTEAFF.

This chain links TRBV4-2 with TRBJ1-2; a possible D gene is TRBD1 (5 bases). The CDR3 extends over 14 amino acids. V shed 4 bases and J shed 7 bases, with 16 bases lying between them. Germline V gene data show CDR1 as LGHNA and CDR2 as YNFKEQ. In DNA form, the CDR3 reads TGTGCCAGCAGCCTAAAAGGGGAGGCTCTTGGCTACACCTTC. It codes for CASSLKGEALGYTF.

The chain's CDR3 is CSVEGLAGDLDEQFF. In DNA, the CDR3 is TGCAGCGTTGAAGGGCTAGCGGGAGATTTGGATGAGCAGTTCTTC. The chain links TRBV29-1 to TRBJ2-1, with 10 bases lining up with TRBD2. The CDR3 runs 15 residues. Germline values: CDR1 SQVTM, CDR2 ANQGSEA. J lost 8 bases, V lost 1 base, and 8 bases had no gene match.

The V call is TRBV10-3, the J call TRBJ2-1; TRBD2 aligns across 9 bases. Germline values: CDR1 ENHRY, CDR2 SYGVKD. The V and J ends lost 4 bases and 0 bases, in that order; junction bases with no gene match: 10. This CDR3 has 18 residues. CDR3 bases: TGTGCCATCAGTGTAGGAGCGGGAGGAGGGGACTCCTACAATGAGCAGTTCTTC. Protein product: CAISVGAGGGDSYNEQFF.

This chain uses TRBV4-2 with TRBJ2-5; TRBD2 matches at 12 bases. Trimming cost V 1 base and J 3 bases; bases outside gene matches: 6. This CDR3 has 17 residues. Germline V CDR1 and CDR2: LGHNA, YNFKEQ. As DNA, the CDR3 is TGTGCCAGCAGCCAAGCACTAGCGGGAGGCGCAAAAGAGACCCAGTACTTC. It translates to CASSQALAGGAKETQYF.

This clone was seen only a few times. The chain combines TRBV10-3 with TRBJ1-6; D gene ambiguous. The CDR3 runs 13 residues. Germline CDR1 reads ENHRY; CDR2 reads SYGVKD. V shed 8 bases and J shed 4 bases, with 9 bases lying between them. The CDR3 spells CAIRDSYNSPLHF. The CDR3, as DNA: TGTGCCATCCGGGATTCATATAATTCACCCCTCCACTTT.

The rearrangement uses TRBV5-1 and TRBJ2-1; 12 nucleotides align to TRBD2. V shed 2 bases and J 7 bases; nucleotides not matched to a gene: 4. The CDR3 length is 15 residues. Germline CDR1 is SGHRS and CDR2 is YFSETQ. CDR3 region: CASSLPLAGGNEQFF. Here the CDR3 DNA reads TGCGCCAGCAGCTTACCGCTAGCGGGAGGGAATGAGCAGTTCTTC.

The chain links TRBV7-3 to TRBJ2-5, with TRBD1 matching over 8 bases. The V gene end was trimmed by 1 base and the J gene end by 3 bases; junction bases not matched to a gene: 10. The germline V gene encodes CDR1 SGHTA and CDR2 FQGTGA. CDR3 length: 17 amino acids. Here the CDR3 DNA reads TGTGCCAGCAGCTTAAGGCCTCATGACAGGGGAAAAGAGACCCAGTACTTC. Amino acids: CASSLRPHDRGKETQYF. Drawing the rest from reference TRBV7-3 and TRBJ2-5, the complete variable domain is GAGVSQTPSNKVTEKGKYVELRCDPISGHTALYWYRQSLGQGPEFLIYFQGTGAADDSGLPNDRFFAVRPEGSVSTLKIQRTERGDSAVYLCASSLRPHDRGKETQYFGPGTRLLVL.

Concerning this clone itself: The junction and the germline gene differ at one end; a read error may be behind it. CDR3 sequence (DNA): TGTGCCAGCAGTATTAGTAGGAGTCTACCTCTCTTC. It codes for CASSISRSLPLF. The gene calls are TRBV12-3 or TRBV12-4 and TRBJ2-1; no clear D. This CDR3 has 12 amino acids.

The chain recombines TRBV7-2 with TRBJ1-1; maybe TRBD1 (5 bases). Germline CDR1 is SGHTA and CDR2 is FQGNSA. This CDR3 comprises 15 residues. V lost 5 bases and J 5 bases, leaving 18 bases between the germline ends. DNA for the CDR3: TGTGCCAGCAGCCCGCAAGGACACCTTGGGACTGAAGCTTTCTTT. Translation gives CASSPQGHLGTEAFF.

The rearrangement uses TRBV2 and TRBJ2-7, with a weak D call TRBD2 (6 bases). Trimming left V 5 bases short and J 0 bases short, with 17 bases between. The CDR3 sequence is 16 residues long. The germline gives CDR1 SNHLY, CDR2 FYNNEI. CDR3 in amino acids: CASSYSSGLSSYEQYF. The DNA of the CDR3 is TGTGCCAGCAGTTACTCGTCAGGACTAAGCTCCTACGAGCAGTACTTC.

This chain links TRBV5-1 with TRBJ2-2; 8 nucleotides agree with TRBD2. V was clipped by 2 bases and J by 6 bases; unmatched bases: 3. The CDR3 loop spans 14 amino acids. The germline gives CDR1 SGHRS, CDR2 YFSETQ. CDR3 nucleotide sequence: TGCGCCAGCAGCTTTACAGCGGGAGCCGGGGAGCTGTTTTTT. Protein product: CASSFTAGAGELFF.

The chain combines TRBV19 with TRBJ1-2; 7 bases match TRBD1. This CDR3 contains 17 residues. The J segment lost 1 base and the V segment lost 4 bases, leaving 12 bases of the junction unmatched. Germline V gene lookup returns CDR1 LNHDA and CDR2 SQIVND (reference sequence). CDR3 residues: CASSKGWTGLYNYGYTF. CDR3 sequence (DNA): TGTGCCAGTAGTAAGGGCTGGACAGGACTTTATAACTATGGCTACACCTTC.

Turning to this clone: Other DNA variants within this sample encode the same CDR3. This rearrangement joins TRBV28 to TRBJ2-7; 7 nucleotides match TRBD1. The CDR3 runs to 15 residues. Trimming removed 4 bases from V and 3 bases from J; junction bases left unmatched: 9. Germline CDR1 is MDHEN and CDR2 is SYDVKM. The CDR3 spells CASSSPRQGSYEQYF. CDR3 nucleotides: TGTGCCAGCAGTTCACCACGACAGGGTAGCTACGAGCAGTACTTC.